The clone carrying this T cell receptor beta chain was seen a few times. As yet, its antigen is unknown. These data are taken from a study of blood T cells in healthy people across ages. General study findings and limits: Unsorted PBMCs prevented conclusive naive versus antigen-experienced comparison. Diversity figures based on one million T cells were deemed too low.

This CDR3 is 16 amino acids long. Germline lookup yields CDR1 MRHNA and CDR2 SNTAGT. V dropped 9 bases and J dropped 0; count of bases not matched to a gene: 12. A J-beta primer mix and a sample-barcoded 5' primer were used in a second PCR of roughly 6 to 12 cycles. A template-switch adaptor containing 12 random nucleotides labeled each cDNA molecule. TCRdb re-called the 5' RACE reads with MiXCR, one entry per CDR3 protein. The table lists 550,000 to 600,000 distinct CDR3 sequences, under 55% of them singletons. Sequenced sample: blood. The chain employs TRBV6-4 and TRBJ2-7; 9 bases line up with TRBD2. The clonotype was recovered from a man aged 80 or over in good health. The CDR3: CARKGGRAACSYEQYF. The CDR3, as DNA: TGTGCCAGAAAAGGCGGGAGGGCCGCGTGCTCCTACGAGCAGTACTTC.